This T cell receptor beta chain came from a study of graft-versus-host responses after intestinal transplantation. Study-wide points: Association was observed between peak circulating GvH clone levels and early post-transplant HvG declines.

Clones were read by immunoSEQ multiplex PCR, and TCRdb kept only the in-frame ones, dropping some. The sample yields about 93,000 clones, roughly 80% seen once. Trimming took off 8 bases at V and 5 bases at J, with 9 bases between the two ends. The CDR3 is 11 amino acids. Germline-derived CDR1 and CDR2 are SGHVS and FQNEAQ. A word on this clone: Its antigen is still unknown.

The source material was unstimulated CD4+ T cells sorted from spleen or lymph node cells, sampled before intestinal transplant. The chain joins TRBV7-8 to TRBJ2-5, with D possibly TRBD2 on 5 matching bases. This clonotype was sampled from a human donor who received an intestinal transplant. The CDR3 bases are TGTGCCAGCCGAGGGCAGGAGACCCAGTACTTC. This encodes CASRGQETQYF.